This T cell receptor beta chain was identified during a study of CD8+ T cells in alopecia areata (dated by TCRdb to the late 2010s). At the level of the whole study: The treated patients took part in an open-label pilot trial in which moderate-to-severe alopecia areata was treated with oral tofacitinib at 5 to 10 mg twice daily. Patients received tofacitinib for 6 to 18 months and were then followed off drug for 6 months to check for delayed response and recurrence. The study used high-throughput TCRbeta sequencing to examine T cell clonal expansion in alopecia areata, in both the C3H/HeJ mouse model and human patients. On the human side, TCRbeta sequencing was run on scalp tissue and on sorted CD4+ and CD8+ peripheral blood T cells from healthy controls and from alopecia areata patients with either patchy or totalis/universalis disease. Biopsies were taken from tofacitinib-treated patients at baseline and again at 4 and 24 weeks into treatment, and several of those patients also had a later scalp biopsy. Scalp clonality was compared among normal scalp (n=4), patchy alopecia areata scalp (n=8), and alopecia totalis/universalis scalp (n=8). RNA came from the PAXgene miRNA kit for fixed scalp, the miRNeasy kit for PBMCs, and the RNeasy kit for mouse skin. immunoSEQ multiplex PCR using 35 Vbeta forward primers and 13 Jbeta reverse primers was used to amplify TCRbeta CDR3 regions.

The CDR3 sequence holds 13 residues, the cysteine and phenylalanine included. The CDR3 DNA has 39 bases and is translated from base 1. CDR1 and CDR2 are read off the germline V gene as SNHLY and FYNNEI. V loses 7 bases of germline sequence and J loses 2 bases, and the interval between the two ends is 11 bases. A word on this clone: The antigen it recognizes is unknown. No much larger clone is present one base from it, and per-base qualities are unavailable.

Study-wide findings and limitations: Unlike mouse skin, where gammadelta T cells dominate, normal human skin contains resident alphabeta T cells that get sequenced too, which complicates analysis of the scalp TCR repertoire. Shared TCR sequences between patients were less evident than in mice, which may be partly attributable to HLA diversity in the patient population. Compared with normal scalp, lesional scalp, particularly in alopecia totalis/universalis, had higher clonality and more expanded CD8+ clones, which suggests antigenic drive.

The sample's time point label is to be understood as: baseline before oral tofacitinib. Peripheral blood and lesional scalp punch biopsies were obtained from patients with alopecia areata. PBMCs were isolated by density centrifugation and stained for CD3, CD4 and CD8, after which CD4+ and CD8+ T cells were sorted on a FACSAria. Library method: the immunoSEQ multiplex PCR assay. RNA was extracted from all samples and reverse transcribed into cDNA as template for TCR sequencing. SuperScript III was used to make first-strand cDNA, primed with a 2:1 mix of oligo-dT and random hexamers. A synthetic immune receptor repertoire was used to measure amplification bias, and any remaining bias was corrected computationally. The original pipeline was this. Raw reads were preprocessed to remove errors, and CDR3 was defined by IMGT conventions from the conserved cysteine to phenylalanine. To get clonality, Shannon entropy was normalized by log2 of the number of productive unique TCRs and the result was subtracted from 1. Whether each scalp clone was CD4 or CD8 was inferred by checking scalp TCRbeta sequences against the CD4 and CD8 repertoires from sorted blood. What TCRdb holds here is the immuneACCESS table cut down to in-frame rearrangements. Part of the clones is not present; checked against another copy, under half of the missing clones reflect an unresolved V gene, and the others are unexplained. V and J calls and clone size are as listed in that table; D and trimming were resolved from the DNA. This sample gives some 56,000 clones in total; around 96% of them show up just once. 25% to 30% of the sample comes from the top ten.

This TCR derives from a human donor with alopecia areata. Source: CD8+ T cells sorted from blood, taken at week 0. The chain links TRBV2 with TRBJ2-5; the D gene may be TRBD1 or TRBD2, since each aligns over 6 bases. The DNA reads TGTGCCAGCATGGGGGGCATGCAAGAGACCCAGTACTTC. It is translated as CASMGGMQETQYF.